One T cell receptor (beta chain) is described in this entry. This clonotype was counted between two and nine times. No antigen is known for it. One base away there is no much larger clone; base qualities are not given. The data were taken from a study of regulatory T cells in long-lasting Graves disease (dated by TCRdb to 2020 to 2022). For context, the study as a whole: In the newly diagnosed Graves' disease group, patients had been taking antithyroid drugs for less than 3 months. Peripheral blood TCR sequencing and RNA sequencing compared persistent Graves' disease patients with newly diagnosed Graves' disease patients. The study was registered as a clinical trial and conducted in China. A total of roughly 35 samples underwent TCR sequencing: around 13 from persistent and about 20 from newly diagnosed Graves' disease patients. The paper's findings and limits, for the study overall: TRBV28, TRBJ1-2 and TRBJ2-5 were preferentially used in persistent disease, while TRBV20-1 and TRBJ2-1 were favored in newly diagnosed disease. As a limitation, the authors acknowledged that the small sample size may reduce accuracy. Only the TCR beta chain was sequenced and analyzed. Compared with newly diagnosed patients, persistent Graves' disease patients had lower TCR Shannon entropy and fewer highly expanded clones, which suggests clonal expansion. Persistent patients shared more public clonotypes among themselves (roughly 2,700) than newly diagnosed patients did (more than 950). Because the primary lesion, thyroid tissue, could not be accessed, the study looked at peripheral blood alone.

The sample's time point label is to be understood as: newly diagnosed GD, antithyroid drugs for less than 3 months. RNA was extracted from PBMCs in TRIzol for both TCR sequencing and RNA sequencing. The diagnosis of Graves' disease followed American Thyroid Association guidelines. Recruitment of patients was carried out at an endocrinology department in Xi'an, China. From each patient, around 9 milliliters of peripheral blood was collected into an EDTA anticoagulant tube. PBMCs were isolated by Ficoll Paque Plus density gradient separation without further T cell sorting. An Agilent 2100 Bioanalyzer and agarose gel were used to assess RNA quality, and a NanoDrop 2000 was used to measure RNA concentration. Receptors were amplified or captured by multiplex PCR. TCRdb shows the sequencer as Illumina HiSeq 4000. To build TCR beta libraries, CDR3 regions were amplified by Arm-PCR using iRepertoire HTBI primers. Gel purification was performed on PCR products prior to sequencing. The original methods were these. A total of fewer than 70 TRBV and about 13 TRBJ segments were identified across samples and were used for gene usage analysis of CDR3 amino acid clonotypes. COPE and FqMerger were used to merge filtered high-quality paired reads into contigs. Contigs were aligned with BLAST to IMGT TRBV, TRBD and TRBJ reference genes, and CDR3 was defined per IMGT. Highly expanded clones were defined as clonotypes with a frequency above 0.1%. Shannon entropy served as the measure of repertoire diversity, while the Gini coefficient captured V-J evenness. Clonotypes shared by more than one individual were considered public. Through fastp at Q25 and MiXCR, TCRdb rebuilt clones from the public reads, retaining in-frame beta chains. Rows matching on CDR3 protein sequence are summarized as one entry with the most common DNA and genes. The V and J calls follow TCRdb's processing rather than the paper's. In this sample the table shows about 400,000 distinct CDR3 sequences, about 16% of which occur a single time. The biggest ten clones account for 22% of the sample.

According to the germline V gene (reference sequence), CDR1 reads MNHEY and CDR2 reads SMNVEV. Reading from cysteine to phenylalanine, the CDR3 counts 14 amino acids. The kept DNA is CDR3 alone, 42 bases in frame from the first base. The V end loses 6 bases and the J end loses 6 bases, and a stretch of 18 bases separates them. The origin of this receptor is a female donor with Graves disease. The chain employs TRBV27 and TRBJ2-7; TRBD2 is a weak D gene call, 6 bases matching. The source was peripheral blood mononuclear cells (PBMCs), collected at new diagnosis, from a patient treated with antithyroid drugs. The nucleotide sequence reads as follows: TGTGCCAGCAGCTCCGGGACTGGACTTGGCGAGCAGTACTTC. Its translation is CASSSGTGLGEQYF.